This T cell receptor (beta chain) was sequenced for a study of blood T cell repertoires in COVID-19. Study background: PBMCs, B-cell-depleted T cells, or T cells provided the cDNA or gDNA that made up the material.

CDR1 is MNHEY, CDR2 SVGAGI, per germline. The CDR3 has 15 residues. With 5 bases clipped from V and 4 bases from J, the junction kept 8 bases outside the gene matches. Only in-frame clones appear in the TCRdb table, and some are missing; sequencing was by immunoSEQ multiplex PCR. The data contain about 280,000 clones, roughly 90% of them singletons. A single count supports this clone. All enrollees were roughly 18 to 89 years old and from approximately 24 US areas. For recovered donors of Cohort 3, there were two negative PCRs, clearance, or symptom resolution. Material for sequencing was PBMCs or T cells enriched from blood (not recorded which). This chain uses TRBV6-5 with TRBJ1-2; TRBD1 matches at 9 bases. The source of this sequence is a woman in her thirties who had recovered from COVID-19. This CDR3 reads CASSPLETGGYGYTF. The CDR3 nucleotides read TGTGCCAGCAGTCCACTGGAGACAGGGGGCTATGGCTACACCTTC.